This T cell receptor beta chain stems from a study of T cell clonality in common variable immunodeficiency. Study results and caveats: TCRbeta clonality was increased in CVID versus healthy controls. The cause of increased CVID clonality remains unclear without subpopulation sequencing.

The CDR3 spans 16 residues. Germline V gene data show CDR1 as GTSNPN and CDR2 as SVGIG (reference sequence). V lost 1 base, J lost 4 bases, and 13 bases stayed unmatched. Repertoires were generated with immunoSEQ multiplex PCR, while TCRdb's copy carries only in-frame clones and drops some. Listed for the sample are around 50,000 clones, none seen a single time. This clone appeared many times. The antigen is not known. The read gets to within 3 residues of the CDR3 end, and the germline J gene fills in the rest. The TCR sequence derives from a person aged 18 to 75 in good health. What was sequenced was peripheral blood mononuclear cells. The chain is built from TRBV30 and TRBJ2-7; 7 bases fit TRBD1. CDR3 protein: CAWSGYHGTVYYEQYF. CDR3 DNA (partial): TGTGCCTGGAGTGGCTATCACGGGACAGTGTATTACGAG. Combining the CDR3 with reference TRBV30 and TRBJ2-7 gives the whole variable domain SQTIHQWPATLVQPVGSPLSLECTVEGTSNPNLYWYRQAAGRGLQLLFYSVGIGQISSEVPQNLSASRPQDRQFILSSKKLLLSDSGFYLCAWSGYHGTVYYEQYFGPGTRLTVT.